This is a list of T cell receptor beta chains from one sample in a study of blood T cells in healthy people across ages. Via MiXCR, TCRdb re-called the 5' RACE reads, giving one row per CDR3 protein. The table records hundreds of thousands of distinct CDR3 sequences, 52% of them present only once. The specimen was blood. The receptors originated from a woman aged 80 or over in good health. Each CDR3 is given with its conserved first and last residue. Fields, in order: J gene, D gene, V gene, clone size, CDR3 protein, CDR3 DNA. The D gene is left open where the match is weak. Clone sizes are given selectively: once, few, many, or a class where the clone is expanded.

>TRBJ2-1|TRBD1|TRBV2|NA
CASTVGTGGYNEQFF
TGTGCCAGCACCGTCGGGACAGGGGGCTACAATGAGCAGTTCTTC
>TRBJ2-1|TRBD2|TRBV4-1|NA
CASSQVSRGSYNEQFF
TGCGCCAGCAGCCAAGTATCTCGCGGGAGTTACAATGAGCAGTTCTTC
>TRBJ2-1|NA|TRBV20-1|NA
CSVIADFGNEQFF
TGCAGTGTCATAGCGGATTTTGGGAATGAGCAGTTCTTC
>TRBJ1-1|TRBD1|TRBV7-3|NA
CASSAQGNAEAFF
TGTGCCAGCAGCGCACAGGGGAATGCTGAAGCTTTCTTT
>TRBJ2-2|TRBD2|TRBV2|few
CASSEAGGKPGELFF
TGTGCCAGCAGTGAAGCGGGAGGGAAACCCGGGGAGCTGTTTTTT
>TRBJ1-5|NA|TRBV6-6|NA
CASSPPDRAQHF
TGTGCCAGCAGCCCCCCCGATCGAGCCCAGCATTTT
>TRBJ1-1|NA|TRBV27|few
CASSLVPTGNTEAFF
TGTGCCAGCAGTTTAGTCCCGACAGGGAACACTGAAGCTTTCTTT
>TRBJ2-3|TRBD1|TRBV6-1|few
CASVESGGLDTQYF
TGTGCCAGCGTGGAGTCAGGGGGTTTAGATACGCAGTATTTT
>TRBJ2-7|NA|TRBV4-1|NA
CASSQPGVNEQYF
TGCGCCAGCAGCCAACCAGGGGTGAACGAGCAGTACTTC
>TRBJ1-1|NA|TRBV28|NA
CASSLLPRTEAFF
TGTGCCAGCAGTTTACTGCCCAGGACTGAAGCTTTCTTT
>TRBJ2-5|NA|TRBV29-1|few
CSGRGPAWGDEQYF
TGCAGCGGAAGGGGGCCAGCCTGGGGGGATGAGCAGTACTTC
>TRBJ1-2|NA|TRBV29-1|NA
CSVLGNLNYGYTF
TGCAGCGTACTAGGGAACCTAAACTATGGCTACACCTTC
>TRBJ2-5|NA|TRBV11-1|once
CASSSEQGKETQYF
TGTGCCAGCAGCTCCGAACAGGGTAAAGAGACCCAGTACTTC
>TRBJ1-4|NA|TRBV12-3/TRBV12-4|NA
CASSFREGEKLFF
TGTGCCAGCAGTTTCAGGGAAGGTGAAAAACTGTTTTTT
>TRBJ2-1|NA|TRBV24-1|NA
CATALPFGEQFF
TGTGCCACGGCTCTCCCTTTCGGTGAGCAGTTCTTC
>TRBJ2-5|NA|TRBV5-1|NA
CASSPTVGETQYF
TGCGCCAGCAGCCCGACGGTGGGAGAGACCCAGTACTTC
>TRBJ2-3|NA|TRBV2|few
CASSATGFTDTQYF
TGTGCCAGCAGTGCGACAGGTTTTACAGATACGCAGTATTTT
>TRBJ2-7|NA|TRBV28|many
CASSLGGTEQYF
TGTGCCAGCAGTTTAGGCGGCACCGAGCAGTACTTC
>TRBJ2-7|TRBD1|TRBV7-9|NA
CASSQGQGIDEQYF
TGTGCCAGCAGCCAGGGACAGGGGATTGACGAGCAGTACTTC
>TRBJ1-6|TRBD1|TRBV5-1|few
CASSLGTPGTGNSYNSPPHF
TGCGCCAGCAGCTTGGGGACCCCCGGGACAGGGAACTCCTATAATTCACCCCCCCACTTT
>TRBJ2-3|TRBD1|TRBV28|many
CATTGTGLTDTQYF
TGTGCCACCACCGGGACAGGACTCACAGATACGCAGTATTTT
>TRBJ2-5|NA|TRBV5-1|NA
CASSLDSYFQETQYF
TGCGCCAGCAGCTTGGACAGCTACTTTCAAGAGACCCAGTACTTC
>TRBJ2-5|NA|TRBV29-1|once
CSVGDSGGRETQYF
TGCAGCGTTGGGGACTCCGGGGGCAGGGAGACCCAGTACTTC
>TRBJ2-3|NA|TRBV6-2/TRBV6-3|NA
CASSYRSRSTDTQYF
TGTGCCAGCAGTTACAGGTCCCGCAGCACAGATACGCAGTATTTT
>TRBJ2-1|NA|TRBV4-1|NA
CASSQDRPTINEQFF
TGCGCCAGCAGCCAAGATCGTCCGACTATTAATGAGCAGTTCTTC
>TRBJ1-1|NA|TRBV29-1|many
CSAARTDNTEAFF
TGCAGCGCTGCCAGGACAGATAACACTGAAGCTTTCTTT
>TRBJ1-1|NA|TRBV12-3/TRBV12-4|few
CASSLASGSGEAFF
TGTGCCAGCAGTTTAGCCTCAGGTTCTGGTGAAGCTTTCTTT
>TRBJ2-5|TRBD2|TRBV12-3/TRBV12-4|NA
CASSLGSGGEQYF
TGTGCCAGCAGTTTAGGTAGCGGGGGAGAGCAGTACTTC
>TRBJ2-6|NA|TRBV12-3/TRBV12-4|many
CASSFSEANVLTF
TGTGCCAGCAGTTTTAGTGAGGCCAACGTCCTGACTTTC
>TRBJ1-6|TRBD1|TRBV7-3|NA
CASSPTGTGSLHF
TGTGCCAGTAGCCCCACCGGGACAGGGTCCCTCCACTTT
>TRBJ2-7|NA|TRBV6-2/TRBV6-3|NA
CASSYLSREQYF
TGTGCCAGCAGTTACCTCTCCCGCGAGCAGTACTTC
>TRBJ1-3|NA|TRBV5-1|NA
CASSLGWTVPPGGNTIYF
TGCGCCAGCAGCTTAGGTTGGACAGTTCCCCCGGGGGGAAACACCATATATTTT
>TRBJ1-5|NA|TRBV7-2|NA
CASSLELGGQPQHF
TGTGCCAGCAGCTTAGAGCTAGGCGGTCAGCCCCAGCATTTT
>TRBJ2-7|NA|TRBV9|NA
CASSVAEVSYEQYF
TGTGCCAGCAGCGTAGCGGAGGTCTCCTACGAGCAGTACTTC
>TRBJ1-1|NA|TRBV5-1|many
CASSLGFGGTNEAFF
TGCGCCAGCAGCTTGGGCTTCGGGGGCACGAATGAAGCTTTCTTT
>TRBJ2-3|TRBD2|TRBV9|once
CASSVTSGRSLDTQYF
TGTGCCAGCAGCGTAACTAGCGGGAGATCGTTGGATACGCAGTATTTT
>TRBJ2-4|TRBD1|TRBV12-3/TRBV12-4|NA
CASSFGWQGVAKNIQYF
TGTGCCAGCAGTTTTGGCTGGCAGGGGGTGGCCAAAAACATTCAGTACTTC
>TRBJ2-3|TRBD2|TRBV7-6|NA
CASSSTRTSGGTDTQYF
TGTGCCAGCAGCAGCACGAGGACTAGCGGGGGCACAGATACGCAGTATTTT